Shown below are 17 T cell receptor beta chains from a single sample sequenced in a study of OX40 agonist ivuxolimab in advanced cancers. Sequenced by immunoSEQ multiplex PCR; TCRdb stores in-frame clones only, minus some. The sample yields 100,000 to 120,000 clones, approximately 89% seen once. The sequencing here drew on CD4+ or CD8+ T cells sorted from blood, taken in a trial of the OX40 agonist ivuxolimab. These receptor sequences come from an adult with an advanced solid tumor such as melanoma, head and neck, liver or kidney cancer.

J is TRBJ2-7 and V is TRBV4-3, with D possibly being TRBD1 or TRBD2 (5 bases each). Looked up from germline, CDR1 is LGHNA and CDR2 is YSLEER. This CDR3 is 14 amino acids long. Trimming stripped 2 bases from V and 3 bases from J, with 11 bases between. The chain's CDR3 is CASSQLGTGYEQYF. The CDR3 DNA reads TGCGCCAGCAGCCAATTGGGGACGGGCTACGAGCAGTACTTC.

V usage is TRBV10-3 and J usage is TRBJ2-1, with D possibly TRBD2 on 7 matching bases. Germline V gene lookup returns CDR1 ENHRY and CDR2 SYGVKD. Trimming removed 5 bases at V and 7 bases at J, with 21 bases between. The CDR3 has 16 amino acids. As DNA, the CDR3 is TGTGCCATCAGTCAGGGGAGGGAGGGCCCTCTAAATGAGCAGTTCTTC. Residues: CAISQGREGPLNEQFF.

The chain carries TRBV18 and TRBJ2-1; TRBD2 matches 9 bases. The V gene's germline CDR1 is KGHSH and CDR2 LQKENI. Losses at the gene ends were 2 bases for V and 5 bases for J; bases not matched to a gene: 7. The CDR3 totals 16 residues. The CDR3 spells CASSPVSAGGNNEQFF. The DNA for the CDR3 is TGTGCCAGCTCACCAGTTTCGGCGGGAGGGAACAATGAGCAGTTCTTC.

The chain is built from TRBV7-2 and TRBJ1-1, with D hard to call. Germline CDR1 and CDR2: SGHTA and FQGNSA. The CDR3 loop spans 15 amino acids. Trimming left V 1 base short and J 5 bases short, with 14 bases between. The CDR3 loop is CASSLGSGSGTEAFF. CDR3 DNA sequence: TGTGCCAGCAGCTTAGGTTCCGGGAGCGGGACTGAAGCTTTCTTT.

V is TRBV30 and J is TRBJ1-1; D is perhaps TRBD1 (6 bases). Per the germline V gene, CDR1 is GTSNPN and CDR2 is SVGIG (reference sequence). Trimming shortened V by 3 bases and J by 5 bases, and 13 bases separated the two germline ends. The CDR3 spans 13 residues. The CDR3 reads CAWSGTGFTEAFF. DNA of the CDR3: TGTGCCTGGAGCGGAACAGGGTTTACTGAAGCTTTCTTT.

The genes are TRBV19 and TRBJ2-2; TRBD2 matches at 8 bases. The CDR3 has 16 amino acids. The V segment lost 4 bases and the J segment 4 bases; nucleotides outside the gene matches: 8. CDR1 is LNHDA, CDR2 SQIVND, per germline (reference sequence). CDR3 region: CASSKFDGRGTGELFF. DNA of the CDR3: TGTGCCAGTAGTAAATTCGACGGGAGGGGCACCGGGGAGCTGTTTTTT.

The gene calls are TRBV18 and TRBJ2-3, with TRBD1 as a possible D gene (5 bases). V was pared by 5 bases and J by 2 bases, with 14 bases between. Germline lookup yields CDR1 KGHSH and CDR2 LQKENI. The CDR3 covers 15 residues. The CDR3 region is CASSTYQGNTDTQYF. The CDR3 DNA sequence: TGTGCCAGCTCAACCTATCAGGGAAACACAGATACGCAGTATTTT. The variable domain in full, with the rest retrieved from reference TRBV18 and TRBJ2-3, is NAGVMQNPRHLVRRRGQEARLRCSPMKGHSHVYWYRQLPEEGLKFMVYLQKENIIDESGMPKERFSAEFPKEGPSILRIQQVVRGDSAAYFCASSTYQGNTDTQYFGPGTRLTVL.

The V and J genes are TRBV9 and TRBJ2-1; TRBD2 agrees at 8 bases. Per the germline V gene, CDR1 is SGDLS and CDR2 is YYNGEE. The CDR3 covers 16 residues. V was clipped by 0 bases and J by 7 bases; unmatched bases: 9. The CDR3 nucleotides read TGTGCCAGCAGCGTAGGGCGGGAGGTGGTTCGGAATGAGCAGTTCTTC. Its protein is CASSVGREVVRNEQFF.

The CDR3 loop is CASSSREGGSPLHF. CDR3 coding DNA: TGTGCCAGCAGCTCCCGGGAGGGTGGTTCACCCCTCCACTTT. V and J are TRBV7-2 and TRBJ1-6, with D uncertain. In germline, CDR1 is SGHTA, CDR2 FQGNSA. There are 14 residues in the CDR3. Between the trimmed V and J ends, which lost 4 bases and 9 bases, there was a span of 13 bases. Combining the CDR3 with reference TRBV7-2 and TRBJ1-6 gives the whole variable domain GAGVSQSPSNKVTEKGKDVELRCDPISGHTALYWYRQSLGQGLEFLIYFQGNSAPDKSGLPSDRFSAERTGGSVSTLTIQRTQQEDSAVYLCASSSREGGSPLHFGNGTRLTVT.

The rearrangement uses TRBV5-1 and TRBJ2-3; tentative D call: TRBD2 (6 bases). Between the trimmed V and J ends, which lost 7 bases and 2 bases, there was a span of 14 bases. The CDR3 is made up of 14 amino acids. The V gene's germline CDR1 is SGHRS and CDR2 YFSETQ. CDR3 nucleotides: TGCGCCAGCGCACTAGAGCGGGCCACAGATACGCAGTATTTT. This encodes CASALERATDTQYF.

This chain links TRBV5-1 with TRBJ2-3; 12 nucleotides align to TRBD2. Looked up from germline, CDR1 is SGHRS and CDR2 is YFSETQ. CDR3 length: 16 residues. V was pared by 4 bases and J by 3 bases, with 6 bases of the junction left unmatched. The CDR3 region is CASSASSGGATDTQYF. CDR3 bases: TGCGCCAGCAGCGCGTCTAGCGGGGGGGCAACAGATACGCAGTATTTT.

Written as DNA, the CDR3 is TGTGCCAGCAGCCAAGACCGGACCGGGACCCCGAACACCGGGGAGCTGTTTTTT. Amino acid sequence: CASSQDRTGTPNTGELFF. The chain employs TRBV4-2 and TRBJ2-2; D assignment may be TRBD1 or TRBD2 (5 bases each). The germline V and J ends were trimmed by 0 bases and 0 bases, with 14 bases remaining between them. CDR1 and CDR2 (germline): LGHNA, YNFKEQ. There are 18 residues in the CDR3.

V is TRBV30 and J is TRBJ2-7; no reliable D call. This CDR3 has 12 amino acids. V lost 5 bases to trimming and J lost 3 bases, with 11 bases between them. Germline assignment: CDR1 GTSNPN and CDR2 SVGIG (reference sequence). This CDR3 reads CAWGLRIYEQYF. The CDR3 DNA reads as TGTGCCTGGGGCCTTAGGATCTACGAGCAGTACTTC. Based on the CDR3 plus reference TRBV30 and TRBJ2-7, the full variable domain is SQTIHQWPATLVQPVGSPLSLECTVEGTSNPNLYWYRQAAGRGLQLLFYSVGIGQISSEVPQNLSASRPQDRQFILSSKKLLLSDSGFYLCAWGLRIYEQYFGPGTRLTVT.

CDR3 nucleotides: TGTGCCAGCACTCTACCTAGCGGGAGGGCAAATGAGCAGTTCTTC. Translating gives CASTLPSGRANEQFF. V gene TRBV6-6 combines with J gene TRBJ2-1, with 12 positions matching TRBD2. Germline V CDR1 and CDR2: MNHNY, SVGAGI (reference sequence). The CDR3 sequence is 15 residues long. V dropped 7 bases and J dropped 7; count of bases not matched to a gene: 8.

This chain uses TRBV6-6 with TRBJ2-7; 8 nucleotides align to TRBD1. V lost 6 bases, J lost 4 bases, and 14 bases stayed unmatched. Germline CDR1 reads MNHNY; CDR2 reads SVGAGI (reference sequence). This CDR3 is built from 16 residues. CDR3 in amino acids: CASSPLPRQGNYEQYF. The CDR3 bases are TGTGCCAGCAGCCCCCTCCCCCGACAGGGGAATTACGAGCAGTACTTC.

The chain employs TRBV30 and TRBJ1-1; no reliable D call. CDR3 length equals 14 residues. Germline CDR1 is GTSNPN and CDR2 is SVGIG (reference sequence). The V end lost 2 bases, the J end lost 5 bases, and 15 bases lay between the germline ends. This CDR3 reads CAWSSLEAGTEAFF. As DNA, the CDR3 is TGTGCCTGGAGTTCCTTGGAGGCCGGGACTGAAGCTTTCTTT.

The chain uses TRBV5-6 and TRBJ2-7, with a possible D match to TRBD2 (5 bases). V lost 4 bases, J lost 2 bases, and 16 bases lay in between. The CDR3 spans 15 residues. Germline V lookup: CDR1 SGHDT, CDR2 YYEEEE. The CDR3 reads CASSGPPQRTYEQYF. The CDR3 DNA reads as TGTGCCAGCAGCGGACCCCCCCAGCGGACCTACGAGCAGTACTTC.